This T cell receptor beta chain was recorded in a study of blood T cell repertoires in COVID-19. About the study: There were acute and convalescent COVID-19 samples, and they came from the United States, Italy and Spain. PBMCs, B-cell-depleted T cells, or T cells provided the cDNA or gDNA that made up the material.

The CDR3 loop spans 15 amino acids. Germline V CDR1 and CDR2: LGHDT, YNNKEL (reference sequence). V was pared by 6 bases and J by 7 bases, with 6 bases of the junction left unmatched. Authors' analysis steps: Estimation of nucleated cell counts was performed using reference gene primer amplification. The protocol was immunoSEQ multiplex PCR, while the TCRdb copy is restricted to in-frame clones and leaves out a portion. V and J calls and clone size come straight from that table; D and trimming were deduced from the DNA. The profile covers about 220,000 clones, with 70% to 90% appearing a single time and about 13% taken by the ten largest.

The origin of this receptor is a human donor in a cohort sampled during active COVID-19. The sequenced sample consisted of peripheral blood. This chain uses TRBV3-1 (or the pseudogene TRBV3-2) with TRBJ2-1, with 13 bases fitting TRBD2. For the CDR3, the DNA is TGTGCCAGCAGTTTCACTAGCGGGAGGGCGAATGAGCAGTTCTTC. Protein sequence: CASSFTSGRANEQFF.